This T cell receptor (beta chain) was captured by sequencing in a study of shared clonotypes between healthy human individuals (dated by TCRdb to 2019 to 2021). For context, the study as a whole: A few men and two women, aged 18 to 49 years, made up the cohort. For each donor, three plates each were used for CD4 naive and CD4 memory, two plates were used for CD8 naive, and one plate was used for CD8 memory. Blood TCR repertoires of several healthy adults were deeply sequenced to estimate repertoire size and the extent of clonotype sharing between individuals. To increase sequencing depth and limit assay-specific biases, TCR repertoire library preparation and sequencing were carried out by different laboratories using diverse techniques. Leukapheresis yielded between about 0.9 and 8.9 billion PBMCs per donor.

The donors were healthy, HIV-negative adults with no recently reported acute infections or vaccinations. Every donor was a Caucasian adult residing in Nashville, Tennessee, USA. CD4+ T cells were enriched by magnetic negative selection, after which naive cells were positively selected on CD45RA and the negative fraction was taken as the memory subset. Blood was collected by leukapheresis, and PBMCs were isolated by Ficoll-Histopaque density gradient centrifugation and then cryopreserved in liquid nitrogen vapor phase. Analytical flow cytometry was used to check the purity and quantity of every magnetically sorted T cell population. Genomic DNA was isolated from each sorted fraction and quantified by UV absorbance on a Nanodrop 2000c. About this clone itself: Its antigen is currently not known. No much larger clonotype is one base removed from it; base qualities were not supplied. Other DNA sequences in the sample encode the same CDR3.

The CDR3 goes from the cysteine to the phenylalanine over 15 residues. CDR3 DNA is the only sequence kept; it has 45 bases, read in frame from the first base. A distance of 8 bases separates the germline ends of V and J, which lose 0 bases and 1 base respectively. CDR1 SGHRS and CDR2 YFSETQ were looked up in the germline V gene. Using the deep immunoSEQ assay, multiplex PCR amplified TCR CDR3 regions from genomic DNA. For each cell subset, the extracted genomic DNA was distributed evenly across all wells of several immunoSEQ 96-well plates, and each plate served as one replicate. For sorted subsets, about 200 ng genomic DNA, equal to tens of thousands of T cell genomes, was loaded into each replicate PCR. Purified libraries were measured with a Qubit 3.0 fluorometer, size-checked on a Bioanalyzer 2100, and measured again with the KAPA Library Quantification kit. Every immunoSEQ 96-well plate was sequenced on a dedicated single-read 150-cycle Illumina NextSeq 550 flow cell. The original pipeline was this. Because only junctional sequences without quality scores were contained in the immunoSEQ output, filtering matching that applied to full-length reads could not be performed. To assign V/J genes and CDR3, sequences were annotated using PyIR, a Python wrapper for IgBLAST v1.9, with IMGT germline references. Reads were filtered out if the reads had weak V/J assignments (E-value above 1e-6), no CDR3, stop codons, out-of-frame junctions, or ambiguous translated residues. V3J clonotypes were defined as sequences sharing an identical inferred V gene, J gene, and CDR3 amino acid sequence. Percentage overlap between repertoires was calculated by dividing the number of shared unique clonotypes by the size of the smaller repertoire. Repertoire richness was assessed with RTK rarefaction, the Chao1 estimator, and Recon v2.1 estimates of unobserved clonotypes. OLGA was used to compute generation probabilities for all TCRbeta clonotypes that the gDNA method yielded from a handful of donors. TCRdb retrieved this table from immuneACCESS and kept in-frame rearrangements only. Not all clones are present; in checked studies, unresolved V genes account for under half, and no reason is known for the remainder. D and trimming come from the DNA, and the V and J calls and clone size come from that table. This sample gives 600,000 to 750,000 clones in total; 72% of them show up just once. The leading ten clones occupy less than 2% of the sample.

The research as a whole found: Clonotypes shared by all four sorted-subset donors showed higher generation probabilities than non-shared clonotypes. The genetic and exposure-history diversity represented was limited by the small number of donors. Sampling was restricted to blood, and TCR repertoires in tissue are likely to differ from TCR repertoires in blood. Pairwise subsampling led to the expectation that sequencing depth would affect the degree of clonotype sharing among donors. Roughly 5.2% of naive CD4, 3.5% of naive CD8, 2.3% of memory CD4, and over 0.35% of memory CD8 clonotypes were shared across a handful of donors. Larger estimated clonotype richness was generally found for naive subsets than for memory subsets. Rarefaction of sorted-subset datasets indicated incomplete sequencing despite the large sequencing depth.

The receptor was derived from a young woman in good health. The sequenced material came from memory CD4+ T cells sorted from blood. The cell subset or site label, read with the paper, signifies: CD45RA-negative fraction. This chain is built from TRBV5-1 and TRBJ2-1; a tentative D call is TRBD1 (5 bases match). The nucleotide sequence reads TGCGCCAGCAGCTTGGCAGCAGGGTCCTACAATGAGCAGTTCTTC. Its product reads: CASSLAAGSYNEQFF.